This note documents a single T cell receptor beta chain sequence. The antigen is unknown. The data stem from a study of cytomegalovirus exposure and HLA in healthy donors. Whole-study results and caveats: An analysis that was carried out later associated 16,000 or so TCR beta sequences with HLA alleles at 0.05 false discovery rate.

A multiplex PCR was run with 60 Vbeta primers and 13 Jbeta primers. TCRdb keeps only in-frame clones here, not all; method: immunoSEQ multiplex PCR. The sample holds some 170,000 clones, just over 70% seen once. The sequencing sample was made of PBMCs. This sequence was found in a human donor in good health.

The CDR3 DNA reads as TGTGCCAGCAGCTTATCAGACAATGAGCAGTTCTTC. Translating it yields CASSLSDNEQFF. This chain uses TRBV7-6 with TRBJ2-1; D unclear. This CDR3 comprises 12 residues. V gave up 2 bases and J gave up 5 bases, with 4 bases separating them. In germline, CDR1 is SGHVS, CDR2 FNYEAQ.